The 23 T cell receptor beta chains listed next were all sequenced from one sample in a study of early T cells in non-severe SARS-CoV-2 infection. TCRdb re-derived calls from the 5' RACE reads in MiXCR, one entry per CDR3 protein. Seen here are more than 50,000 distinct CDR3 sequences, roughly an eighth observed once, and the top ten hold about 9.7%. Material: whole blood. Source of these receptors: an adult who was a healthcare worker with PCR-confirmed SARS-CoV-2 infection or an uninfected control (not recorded which).

This clonotype was seen a few times. V gene TRBV2 combines with J gene TRBJ2-7; D gene unclear. With 5 bases removed from V and 0 bases from J, the gap between germline ends came to 8 bases. The length of the CDR3 is 13 residues. The germline gives CDR1 SNHLY, CDR2 FYNNEI. The CDR3 loop reads CASSRPSSYEQYF. For the CDR3, the DNA is TGTGCCAGCAGTAGGCCAAGCTCCTACGAGCAGTACTTC. The variable domain in full, with the rest retrieved from reference TRBV2 and TRBJ2-7, is EPEVTQTPSHQVTQMGQEVILRCVPISNHLYFYWYRQILGQKVEFLVSFYNNEISEKSEIFDDQFSVERPDGSNFTLKIRSTKLEDSAMYFCASSRPSSYEQYFGPGTRLTVT.

This clonotype was detected a few times. The rearrangement joins TRBV20-1 to TRBJ2-7; the D gene is possibly TRBD2 (7 bases). V was cut by 4 bases and J by 2 bases, with 18 bases left in between. Germline CDR1 is DFQATT and CDR2 is SNEGSKA (reference sequence). The CDR3 extends over 15 amino acids. CDR3 amino acids: CSATILGGEPYEQYF. CDR3 nucleotide sequence: TGCAGTGCTACCATATTAGGGGGGGAACCCTACGAGCAGTACTTC.

There are a few counts of this clonotype. The chain has TRBV19 and TRBJ1-2; TRBD1 matches at 9 bases. The germline CDR1 and CDR2 sequences are LNHDA and SQIVND (reference sequence). Losses at the gene ends were 5 bases for V and 3 bases for J; bases not matched to a gene: 7. The CDR3 totals 15 residues. CDR3 in amino acids: CASSLQGAGDYGYTF. The CDR3 nucleotides read TGTGCCAGTAGTTTACAGGGGGCTGGCGACTATGGCTACACCTTC. Full variable domain (rest looked up from reference TRBV19 and TRBJ1-2): DGGITQSPKYLFRKEGQNVTLSCEQNLNHDAMYWYRQDPGQGLRLIYYSQIVNDFQKGDIAEGYSVSREKKESFPLTVTSAQKNPTAFYLCASSLQGAGDYGYTFGSGTRLTVV.

This clonotype has a handful of counts. The chain uses TRBV11-3 and TRBJ1-5; no clear D. The CDR3 has 16 residues. V was pared by 6 bases and J by 4 bases, with 19 bases between. Germline-derived CDR1 and CDR2 are SGHNT and YENEEA. CDR3 nucleotide sequence: TGTGCCAGCAGAGGATTAAAAGGGAGCCCTAATCAGCCCCAGCATTTT. Residues: CASRGLKGSPNQPQHF.

This clonotype was counted a few times. This chain joins TRBV11-2 and TRBJ1-6; 12 nucleotides match TRBD1. Germline V gene lookup returns CDR1 SGHAT and CDR2 FQNNGV. The length of the CDR3 is 15 residues. V was clipped by 5 bases and J by 5 bases; unmatched bases: 1. The chain's CDR3 is CASSRDRGHNSPLHF. As DNA, the CDR3 is TGTGCCAGCAGCCGGGACAGGGGGCATAATTCACCCCTCCACTTT.

The rearrangement links TRBV20-1 to TRBJ1-4, with no clear D. This CDR3 has 12 residues. V dropped 3 bases and J dropped 6 bases, with 8 bases sitting between them. CDR1 is DFQATT and CDR2 is SNEGSKA in the germline V gene (reference sequence). CDR3 sequence (DNA): TGCAGTGCTAGGGGCTTAGATGAAAAACTGTTTTTT. Translation: CSARGLDEKLFF.

This clonotype has ten or more counts. J is TRBJ1-2 and V is TRBV12-3 or TRBV12-4; weak D call: TRBD1 (5 bases). The length of the CDR3 is 15 residues. Trimming took 4 bases from V and 7 from J, leaving 19 bases between them. The CDR3 protein is CASSWASGDPSGYTF. In DNA, the CDR3 is TGTGCCAGCAGTTGGGCGTCGGGGGACCCGAGTGGCTACACCTTC.

This chain joins TRBV12-5 and TRBJ1-1; the D is unclear. Germline V gene sequence: CDR1 LGHNT, CDR2 FRNRAP. V was clipped by 2 bases and J by 1 base, with 5 bases between them. There are 13 residues in the CDR3. The CDR3 region has the DNA TGTGCTAGTGGTTTGTTACGGAACACTGAAGCTTTCTTT. It encodes CASGLLRNTEAFF.

This clonotype was observed a handful of times. The rearrangement uses TRBV28 and TRBJ2-1; the D gene is possibly TRBD1 (5 bases). This CDR3 has 15 amino acids. The V and J ends lost 3 bases and 0 bases respectively, with 9 bases between them. CDR1 is MDHEN, CDR2 SYDVKM, per germline. CDR3 DNA sequence: TGTGCCAGCAGTTTTAGGGGATACTCCTACAATGAGCAGTTCTTC. This encodes CASSFRGYSYNEQFF.

There are many counts of this clonotype. This chain connects TRBV10-1 to TRBJ2-5; TRBD1 might be the D (5 bases). This CDR3 spans 14 amino acids. Trimming left V 4 bases short and J 4 bases short, with 13 bases between. Germline assignment: CDR1 WNHNN and CDR2 SYGVQD (reference sequence). CDR3 loop: CASSALAQGETQYF. The CDR3 nucleotides are TGCGCCAGCAGTGCCCTCGCCCAGGGAGAGACCCAGTACTTC.

The chain uses TRBV7-8 and TRBJ2-7; 9 bases are shared with TRBD2. CDR3 size: 16 residues. Trimming took 3 bases from V and 0 from J; bases not matched to a gene: 6. In germline, CDR1 is SGHVS, CDR2 FQNEAQ. The CDR3 spells CASSFALAGRSYEQYF. CDR3 DNA sequence: TGTGCCAGCAGCTTCGCACTAGCGGGTCGCTCCTACGAGCAGTACTTC.

This clonotype showed up many times. The chain couples TRBV5-8 to TRBJ1-5; no clear D. CDR1 is SGHTS and CDR2 is YDEGEE in the germline V gene. The CDR3 is 12 amino acids. With 4 bases removed from V and 3 bases from J, the gap between germline ends came to 5 bases. In nucleotides, the CDR3 is TGTGCCAGCAGCCCACTCAATCAGCCCCAGCATTTT. Its protein product is CASSPLNQPQHF.

In regard to this clonotype: Since a much larger clone is just one base distant, this may be a read error. The genes are TRBV7-2 and TRBJ2-4; D gene ambiguous. Germline lookup yields CDR1 SGHTA and CDR2 FQGNSA. This CDR3 contains 17 residues. The CDR3 loop is CAISLVSPASAKNIQYF. CDR3 bases: TGTGCCATCAGCTTAGTTTCGCCAGCTTCGGCCAAAAACATTCAGTACTTC.

Regarding this clonotype: Lacking the conserved final phenylalanine or tryptophan, this CDR3 likely reflects a read error. The rearrangement uses TRBV27 and TRBJ2-7; possibly TRBD1 for D (5 bases). Germline-derived CDR1 and CDR2 are MNHEY and SMNVEV (reference sequence). Trimming cost V 4 bases and J 1 base, with 8 bases left between them. The CDR3 covers 13 residues. CDR3 loop: CASSWAGSYEQYI. In nucleotides, the CDR3 is TGTGCCAGCAGTTGGGCAGGGTCCTACGAGCAGTACATC.

The genes are TRBV3-1 and TRBJ2-3; 7 positions match TRBD2. Germline loops: CDR1 LGHDT, CDR2 YNNKEL (reference sequence). This CDR3 region has 16 residues. The V gene end was trimmed by 0 bases and the J gene end by 0 bases; junction bases not matched to a gene: 3. The DNA of the CDR3 is TGTGCCAGCAGCCAAGATCCGGGACTAAGCACAGATACGCAGTATTTT. This sequence encodes CASSQDPGLSTDTQYF.

This clonotype has a handful of counts. The rearrangement uses TRBV9 and TRBJ1-1; D uncertain. CDR1 is SGDLS, CDR2 YYNGEE, per germline. CDR3 size: 14 residues. V gave up 0 bases and J gave up 1 base, with 7 bases separating them. The DNA of the CDR3 is TGTGCCAGCAGCGTAGGCCTCCAGAACACTGAAGCTTTCTTT. This gives the protein CASSVGLQNTEAFF.

The chain has TRBV5-1 and TRBJ2-7; a possible D gene is TRBD1 (6 bases). The V gene's germline CDR1 is SGHRS and CDR2 YFSETQ. This CDR3 spans 13 amino acids. Deletions cut 0 bases from V and 6 bases from J, with 10 bases between. CDR3 nucleotides: TGCGCCAGCAGCTTGGGGCAGGGGAGCGAGCAGTACTTC. This translates into CASSLGQGSEQYF.

The DNA for the CDR3 is TGCAGTGCTAGAGATCCGGGCAGGGGCCTAGCTAACTATGGCTACACCTTC. It yields the protein CSARDPGRGLANYGYTF. The chain joins TRBV20-1 to TRBJ1-2; D possibly corresponds to TRBD1 (6 bases). From germline, CDR1 is DFQATT and CDR2 SNEGSKA (reference sequence). The CDR3 loop spans 17 amino acids. V was clipped by 0 bases and J by 0 bases, with 17 bases between them.

This clonotype was detected only a few times. The chain links TRBV19 to TRBJ2-7; TRBD2 is a possible D gene (6 bases). CDR3 size: 13 residues. Between the trimmed V and J ends, which lost 7 bases and 3 bases, there was a span of 13 bases. Germline V CDR1 and CDR2: LNHDA, SQIVND (reference sequence). The DNA of the CDR3 is TGTGCCAGTACCGCGGGACTCAGCTACGAGCAGTACTTC. Encoded protein: CASTAGLSYEQYF. Variable domain in full (rest from reference TRBV19 and TRBJ2-7): DGGITQSPKYLFRKEGQNVTLSCEQNLNHDAMYWYRQDPGQGLRLIYYSQIVNDFQKGDIAEGYSVSREKKESFPLTVTSAQKNPTAFYLCASTAGLSYEQYFGPGTRLTVT.

This clonotype was seen many times. The V gene is TRBV7-6, the J gene TRBJ2-7; 8 bases are a match to TRBD1. The trim removed 5 bases at V and 2 bases at J, leaving 2 bases unmatched. From germline, CDR1 is SGHVS and CDR2 FNYEAQ. CDR3 length: 13 amino acids. Here the CDR3 reads CASSRDRTYEQYF. As DNA, the CDR3 is TGTGCCAGCAGCCGGGACAGGACCTACGAGCAGTACTTC.

The rearrangement links TRBV6-2 or TRBV6-3 to TRBJ2-7; 7 positions match TRBD2. Germline V gene data show CDR1 as MNHEY and CDR2 as SVGEGT. V gave up 5 bases and J gave up 2 bases; unmatched junction bases: 6. This CDR3 is 14 amino acids long. The CDR3 protein is CASSVPGLPYEQYF. CDR3 coding DNA: TGTGCCAGCAGTGTCCCGGGACTACCCTACGAGCAGTACTTC.

This clonotype appeared many times. The chain has TRBV10-3 and TRBJ2-5, with D unresolved. V was shortened by 2 bases and J by 2 bases, with 3 bases between the two germline ends. The CDR3 has 12 residues. The V gene's germline CDR1 is ENHRY and CDR2 SYGVKD. The CDR3 is CAISEEQETQYF. For the CDR3, the DNA is TGTGCCATCAGTGAGGAACAAGAGACCCAGTACTTC.

This clonotype was counted at least ten times. This sequence joins TRBV6-1 and TRBJ2-7; D call uncertain. CDR1 and CDR2 (germline): MNHNS, SASEGT. The CDR3 consists of 14 residues. V lost 4 bases to trimming and J lost 3 bases, with 13 bases between them. The CDR3 spells CASSVYGQSYEQYF. In nucleotides, the CDR3 is TGTGCCAGCAGTGTATACGGCCAGAGCTACGAGCAGTACTTC.